The subject of this entry is one TCR beta chain. The antigen remains unidentified. Running of the assay took place at deep level. Profiled with immunoSEQ multiplex PCR; TCRdb holds only in-frame clones, not every one. The sample yields 450,000 to 700,000 clones, 95% to 96% seen once. This sample is part of a study of shared clonotypes between healthy human individuals. The wider study: The donor pool was made up of a couple of women and a few men aged 18 to 49. Findings and caveats of the study: The generation probabilities recorded for non-shared clonotypes fell below those of clonotypes shared by all four donors.

The CDR3 is 14 amino acids. The germline V gene encodes CDR1 MGHDK and CDR2 SYGVNS. V lost 5 bases, J lost 1 base, and 12 bases lay in between. Selected positively for CCR7 and CD45RO-negative, naive CD8 cells excluded terminally differentiated effector memory CD45RA+ cells. This TCR was sampled from a young woman in good health. The V and J genes are TRBV25-1 and TRBJ2-7, with no clear D. The sample comprised naive CD8+ T cells sorted from blood. CDR3: CASSQGWSSYEQYF. In DNA form, the CDR3 reads TGTGCCAGCAGTCAAGGTTGGTCTTCCTACGAGCAGTACTTC.